The 23 T cell receptor beta chains presented below share a single source sample, sequenced in a study of T cells in Graves' hyperthyroidism and ophthalmopathy. The TCR beta CDR3 regions underwent amplification using RNA transcripts as the source. With the HTBI primer set, the TCR CDR3 went through a first round of RT-PCR. TCRdb used MiXCR to reprocess the multiplex PCR reads, holding one entry per CDR3 protein. This sample has 500,000 to 650,000 distinct CDR3 sequences, with 17% found just once. The sequencing input was blood. The source of these receptors is a woman between 18 and 29 years old with Graves' ophthalmopathy.

The rearrangement joins TRBV4-2 to TRBJ1-2; no firm D call. The CDR3 is 11 residues long. Germline V gene lookup returns CDR1 LGHNA and CDR2 YNFKEQ. V shed 5 bases and J shed 2 bases, with 3 bases lying between them. As DNA, the CDR3 is TGTGCCAGCAGCGGCAACTATGGCTACACCTTC. It codes for CASSGNYGYTF.

This clonotype was found many times. The chain links TRBV28 to TRBJ2-3, with a tentative D call TRBD2 (5 bases). The CDR3 covers 15 residues. Trimming left V 1 base short and J 0 bases short, with 8 bases between. Germline V CDR1 and CDR2: MDHEN, SYDVKM. CDR3 nucleotides: TGTGCCAGCAGTTTATTCGGCGGGAGCACAGATACGCAGTATTTT. It codes for CASSLFGGSTDTQYF.

On this clonotype itself: The junction departs from the called germline gene at one end, perhaps through a read error. The chain couples TRBV7-2 to TRBJ2-7, with 8 bases fitting TRBD2. CDR1 is SGHTA and CDR2 is FQGNSA in the germline V gene. This CDR3 region has 18 residues. The CDR3 loop is CASSLEGSGMHSSYGQYF. CDR3 nucleotides: TGTGCCAGCAGCTTAGAGGGTAGCGGGATGCATAGCTCCTACGGGCAGTACTTC.

This clonotype was seen many times. This chain links TRBV3-1 with TRBJ1-2; no clear D gene. This CDR3 spans 14 amino acids. The germline V and J ends were trimmed by 0 bases and 6 bases, with 11 bases remaining between them. Per germline, CDR1 LGHDT and CDR2 YNNKEL (reference sequence). CDR3 region: CASSQDRGFNGYTF. DNA of the CDR3: TGTGCCAGCAGCCAAGATAGAGGATTTAATGGCTACACCTTC.

The chain recombines TRBV7-2 with TRBJ2-7; possibly TRBD1 for D (5 bases). Germline V CDR1 and CDR2: SGHTA, FQGNSA. The CDR3 sequence is 12 residues long. The V end lost 5 bases, the J end lost 3 bases, and 8 bases lay between the germline ends. In nucleotides, the CDR3 is TGTGCCAGCAGCCCAGGGTACTACGAGCAGTACTTC. It codes for CASSPGYYEQYF.

Many counts were recorded for this clonotype. V is TRBV7-2 and J is TRBJ2-3; D is uncertain. The CDR3 sequence is 13 residues long. Germline V lookup: CDR1 SGHTA, CDR2 FQGNSA. V lost 6 bases to trimming and J lost 4 bases, with 11 bases between them. The CDR3: CASSLLLSDTQYF. The CDR3 bases are TGTGCCAGCAGTCTCTTACTCTCAGATACGCAGTATTTT.

This clonotype was counted between two and nine times. Written as DNA, the CDR3 is TGTGCCAGCAGAACAGGGGGCGCTGAAGCTTTCTTT. Protein sequence: CASRTGGAEAFF. The gene calls are TRBV25-1 and TRBJ1-1, with 9 bases identical to TRBD1. Germline V CDR1 and CDR2: MGHDK, SYGVNS. The CDR3 loop spans 12 amino acids. The junction had 2 bases not matched to a gene; V was cut back by 6 bases and J by 6 bases.

This clonotype was counted many times. V usage is TRBV19 and J usage is TRBJ1-1, with D perhaps TRBD1 (6 bases). This CDR3 contains 14 residues. Trimming cost V 8 bases and J 1 base, with 14 bases left between them. Looked up from germline, CDR1 is LNHDA and CDR2 is SQIVND (reference sequence). As DNA, the CDR3 is TGTGCCAGTGCCTGGGGGCAAGGGAACACTGAAGCTTTCTTT. As protein: CASAWGQGNTEAFF. Drawing the rest from reference TRBV19 and TRBJ1-1, the complete variable domain is DGGITQSPKYLFRKEGQNVTLSCEQNLNHDAMYWYRQDPGQGLRLIYYSQIVNDFQKGDIAEGYSVSREKKESFPLTVTSAQKNPTAFYLCASAWGQGNTEAFFGQGTRLTVV.

The table lists this clonotype with a count of one. The gene calls are TRBV7-2 and TRBJ1-6; D remains ambiguous. From germline, CDR1 is SGHTA and CDR2 FQGNSA. Trimming took off 9 bases at V and 9 bases at J, with 6 bases between the two ends. The CDR3 is 10 amino acids. The CDR3 DNA reads as TGTGCCAGTCGGGGTTCACCCCTCCACTTT. This translates into CASRGSPLHF. The variable domain in full, with the rest retrieved from reference TRBV7-2 and TRBJ1-6, is GAGVSQSPSNKVTEKGKDVELRCDPISGHTALYWYRQSLGQGLEFLIYFQGNSAPDKSGLPSDRFSAERTGGSVSTLTIQRTQQEDSAVYLCASRGSPLHFGNGTRLTVT.

This chain connects TRBV7-2 to TRBJ2-3, with TRBD1 matching 9 bases. The CDR3 spans 16 residues. CDR1 is SGHTA, CDR2 FQGNSA, per germline. Trimming at V came to 6 bases and at J to 1 base, leaving 8 bases not matched to a gene. The CDR3 region is CASRRSGTGRTDTQYF. The CDR3 DNA sequence: TGTGCCAGCAGGAGATCCGGGACAGGGCGCACAGATACGCAGTATTTT. The whole variable domain, filled in from reference TRBV7-2 and TRBJ2-3, reads GAGVSQSPSNKVTEKGKDVELRCDPISGHTALYWYRQSLGQGLEFLIYFQGNSAPDKSGLPSDRFSAERTGGSVSTLTIQRTQQEDSAVYLCASRRSGTGRTDTQYFGPGTRLTVL.

The V and J genes are TRBV7-2 and TRBJ1-6; weak D call: TRBD1 (6 bases). The V gene lost 7 bases and the J gene lost 10 bases, with 17 bases spanning the gap. The CDR3 covers 14 residues. Germline CDR1 reads SGHTA; CDR2 reads FQGNSA. CDR3 loop: CASNLEGVRSPLHF. DNA of the CDR3: TGTGCCAGCAATCTGGAGGGGGTTCGGTCACCCCTCCACTTT.

The chain links TRBV28 to TRBJ2-7; 9 bases fit TRBD1. Germline CDR1 reads MDHEN; CDR2 reads SYDVKM. V lost 3 bases, J lost 5 bases, and 11 bases stayed unmatched. The CDR3 contains 16 residues. CDR3 coding DNA: TGTGCCAGCAGTTTGGAACAGGGGGCGGGGGTTGACGAGCAGTACTTC. Protein sequence: CASSLEQGAGVDEQYF.

The rearrangement links TRBV20-1 to TRBJ2-3, with D perhaps TRBD1 or TRBD2 (5 bases each). Trimming cost V 2 bases and J 3 bases, with 12 bases left between them. Per germline, CDR1 DFQATT and CDR2 SNEGSKA (reference sequence). This CDR3 is built from 14 residues. The CDR3 DNA sequence: TGCAGTGCTAGAACATTGGGACGAACAGATACGCAGTATTTT. This encodes CSARTLGRTDTQYF.

This clonotype showed up many times. The chain carries TRBV30 and TRBJ2-1; D is perhaps TRBD1 (5 bases). This CDR3 region has 14 residues. Germline assignment: CDR1 GTSNPN and CDR2 SVGIG (reference sequence). V was shortened by 4 bases and J by 3 bases, with 13 bases between the two germline ends. The CDR3 sequence: CAWNTGANYNEQFF. CDR3 DNA sequence: TGTGCCTGGAACACAGGAGCCAACTACAATGAGCAGTTCTTC.

This clonotype was recorded at least ten times. The genes are TRBV7-3 and TRBJ2-1; TRBD1 aligns across 9 bases. The V segment lost 4 bases and the J segment 4 bases; nucleotides outside the gene matches: 5. This CDR3 has 15 amino acids. Germline CDR1 SGHTA, CDR2 FQGTGA. This CDR3 reads CASSSDGTGYNEQFF. The CDR3, as DNA: TGTGCCAGCAGCTCCGACGGGACAGGGTACAATGAGCAGTTCTTC.

This clonotype was counted ten times or more. V gene TRBV13 combines with J gene TRBJ2-3; 8 bases fit TRBD2. In germline, CDR1 is PRHDT, CDR2 FYEKMQ (reference sequence). V lost 2 bases, J lost 2 bases, and 9 bases stayed unmatched. The CDR3 consists of 17 residues. CDR3 amino acids: CASSLIGREGITDTQYF. CDR3 in DNA: TGTGCCAGCAGCTTAATCGGTCGGGAGGGTATCACAGATACGCAGTATTTT.

The count of this clonotype is one. V usage is TRBV6-4 and J usage is TRBJ2-1, with 8 bases aligning to TRBD2. Trimming removed 5 bases from V and 8 bases from J; junction bases left unmatched: 14. Germline CDR1 and CDR2: MRHNA and SNTAGT. There are 16 residues in the CDR3. The CDR3 DNA follows: TGTGCCAGCAGTCCCGAAAGACGGGGGGGGAACGATGAGCAGTTCTTC. Its translation: CASSPERRGGNDEQFF.

As for this clonotype: This may be a read error: a much more frequent sequence differs by one nucleotide. V gene TRBV28 combines with J gene TRBJ1-2; TRBD1 agrees at 7 bases. V lost 6 bases, J lost 4 bases, and 11 bases stayed unmatched. This CDR3 is 15 amino acids long. From germline, CDR1 is MDHEN and CDR2 SYDVKM. CDR3 amino acids: CASSQSGTDPYGYTF. The CDR3 nucleotides read TGTGCCAGCAGCCAATCCGGGACAGACCCCTATGGCTACACCTTC.

This clonotype was picked up many times. This chain connects TRBV29-1 to TRBJ2-1; 11 nucleotides align to TRBD2. V lost 4 bases to trimming and J lost 4 bases; unmatched junction nucleotides: 6. The CDR3 is 15 amino acids. Germline V gives CDR1 SQVTM, CDR2 ANQGSEA. The CDR3 nucleotides read TGCAGCGTTGCCCTAGCGGGAGGATTGTACAATGAGCAGTTCTTC. Translation: CSVALAGGLYNEQFF.

This clonotype came up many times. V and J are TRBV6-1 and TRBJ2-1, with D possibly matching TRBD1 (6 bases). V lost 6 bases and J lost 8, with 17 bases in between. There are 14 residues in the CDR3. Per germline, CDR1 MNHNS and CDR2 SASEGT. This CDR3 reads CASSANRAQDEQFF. The CDR3 DNA sequence: TGTGCCAGCAGCGCAAACAGGGCGCAGGATGAGCAGTTCTTC.

The chain uses TRBV15 and TRBJ1-2; D gene uncertain. The V end was cut by 1 base, the J end by 0 bases, with 9 bases between. Germline loops: CDR1 LNHNV, CDR2 YYDKDF (reference sequence). The CDR3 consists of 15 residues. The CDR3 spells CATSRGPASNYGYTF. CDR3 DNA sequence: TGTGCCACCAGCAGAGGCCCAGCGTCTAACTATGGCTACACCTTC.

This clonotype turned up a few times. This chain links TRBV5-1 with TRBJ1-4, with D uncertain. CDR3 length: 14 residues. Germline CDR1 reads SGHRS; CDR2 reads YFSETQ. The V gene lost 4 bases and the J gene lost 0 bases, with 7 bases spanning the gap. The CDR3 bases are TGCGCCAGCAGCATCCTAACAACTAATGAAAAACTGTTTTTT. Translating it yields CASSILTTNEKLFF.

This clonotype was counted between two and nine times. Its ends do not fully match the called genes, so a read error is possible. This sequence joins TRBV24-1 and TRBJ2-6; a possible D gene is TRBD1 (7 bases). The CDR3 runs 18 residues. Germline CDR1 is KGHDR and CDR2 is SFDVKD. The CDR3 spells CASRAVRGDHSGANVLTF. The CDR3 DNA follows: TGTGCCTCCAGGGCGGTCAGGGGGGACCACTCTGGGGCCAACGTCCTGACTTTC.